The 28 T cell receptor beta chains reported below all come from one sample, sequenced in a study (dated by TCRdb to 2013 to 2016). The method was 5' RACE. For sequencing, an Illumina MiSeq was employed. TCRdb reran the public reads through fastp at Q25 and MiXCR, keeping productive beta chains. Identical CDR3 proteins give one entry, which carries the most common genes and DNA. Recorded for this sample are about 23,000 distinct CDR3 sequences; approximately 28% of them occurred a single time. Roughly 2.4% of the sample is in the top ten clones. Sequenced input: tumor-infiltrating naive CD4+ T cells sorted from the breast tumor. Reading the label with the study, this specimen's cell subset or site is: naive CD4+ T cells, CD4+CD45RA+CD25-. The receptors were sampled from a female donor with breast cancer.

Of note for this clonotype: A much larger clonotype is one base distant, so this may be a read error. The CDR3 bases are TGCAATGCGACCTCCCCCGGGACAATGAACACTGAAGCTTTCTTT. Translating it yields CNATSPGTMNTEAFF. The V call is TRBV20-1, the J call TRBJ1-1, with a weak D call TRBD1 (6 bases). Germline V gene lookup returns CDR1 DFQATT and CDR2 SNEGSKA (reference sequence). The CDR3 has 15 residues.

By sample fraction, this clonotype is medium-sized. The J gene is TRBJ2-7, the V gene TRBV7-2; 12 bases map to TRBD2. Germline loops: CDR1 SGHTA, CDR2 FQGNSA. J was trimmed by 7 bases and V by 5 bases; bases with no gene match: 6. The CDR3 spans 14 residues. CDR3 protein: CASSPRLAGEEQYF. The CDR3 coding sequence is TGTGCCAGCAGCCCGCGACTAGCGGGAGAAGAGCAGTACTTC.

About this clonotype: A clone one base away is much larger, so this may be a read error. The gene calls are TRBV5-1 and TRBJ2-7; 7 bases fit TRBD2. The CDR3 is 16 amino acids. CDR1 and CDR2 from the germline V gene are SGHRS and YFSETQ. Trimming at V came to 4 bases and at J to 0 bases, leaving 10 bases not matched to a gene. The DNA for the CDR3 is TGCGCCAGCAGCCCGCGCACTAGCGAGGGCTCCTACGAGCAGTACTTC. Translated: CASSPRTSEGSYEQYF.

This clonotype came up many times. The rearrangement joins TRBV5-1 to TRBJ2-1; the D gene is possibly TRBD2 (5 bases). Germline V lookup: CDR1 SGHRS, CDR2 YFSETQ. Trimming removed 0 bases at V and 7 bases at J, with 8 bases between. This CDR3 comprises 13 residues. The CDR3 protein is CASSLGTLNEQFF. CDR3 DNA sequence: TGCGCCAGCAGCTTGGGGACTTTGAATGAGCAGTTCTTC.

The V gene is TRBV18, the J gene TRBJ2-1; a weak D match, TRBD2 (6 bases). The germline CDR1 and CDR2 sequences are KGHSH and LQKENI. This CDR3 is built from 17 residues. V was clipped by 0 bases and J by 6 bases, with 18 bases between them. The CDR3 loop reads CASSPPRQGTSVNEQFF. For the CDR3, the DNA is TGTGCCAGCTCACCACCGAGGCAAGGGACTTCTGTCAATGAGCAGTTCTTC.

This clonotype has a handful of counts. At one end the junction does not follow the germline gene, possibly because of a read error. V and J are TRBV7-2 and TRBJ2-3, with D possibly TRBD2 on 5 matching bases. Germline V gives CDR1 SGHTA, CDR2 FQGNSA. The CDR3 extends over 16 amino acids. The CDR3 DNA is TGTGCCGGCAGCTTAAATATCGGCGGGAGCACAGATACGCAGTATTTT. It specifies CAGSLNIGGSTDTQYF.

V and J are TRBV7-6 and TRBJ2-7; 13 bases agree with TRBD2. The CDR3 extends over 16 amino acids. V dropped 4 bases and J dropped 5; count of bases not matched to a gene: 8. In germline, CDR1 is SGHVS, CDR2 FNYEAQ. This CDR3 reads CASSSQLAGGLHEQYF. In DNA form, the CDR3 reads TGTGCCAGCAGCTCCCAACTAGCGGGAGGGCTTCACGAGCAGTACTTC.

The sample holds one count of this clonotype. The J gene is TRBJ1-6, the V gene TRBV20-1; D might be TRBD1 (5 bases). The germline V and J ends were trimmed by 0 bases and 6 bases, with 12 bases remaining between them. The CDR3 runs to 15 residues. CDR1 and CDR2 from the germline V gene are DFQATT and SNEGSKA (reference sequence). In DNA, the CDR3 is TGCAGTGCTAGAGACAGGGCGAAGGGTAATTCACCCCTCCACTTT. Amino acid sequence: CSARDRAKGNSPLHF.

This rearrangement joins TRBV30 to TRBJ2-1, with 7 nucleotides matching TRBD2. From germline, CDR1 is GTSNPN and CDR2 SVGIG (reference sequence). This CDR3 region has 13 residues. The ends lost 0 bases at V and 11 bases at J; junction bases unmatched: 7. For the CDR3, the DNA is TGTGCCTGGAGTGTAATGGGACTATCCCAGCAGTTCTTC. Residues: CAWSVMGLSQQFF.

This clonotype was seen only once. This rearrangement joins TRBV4-2 to TRBJ2-1; 8 bases line up with TRBD2. CDR1 is LGHNA and CDR2 is YNFKEQ in the germline V gene. This CDR3 spans 18 amino acids. Germline trimming cut 0 bases from V and 8 bases from J; bases unmatched to any gene: 15. CDR3 sequence: CASSQDRAASGSKDEQFF. The CDR3 nucleotides are TGTGCCAGCAGCCAAGATAGGGCGGCGAGCGGGAGTAAGGATGAGCAGTTCTTC.

In this sample, this clonotype turned up many times. This rearrangement joins TRBV7-8 to TRBJ2-7; D call uncertain. V shed 2 bases and J shed 4 bases, with 9 bases lying between them. The germline V gene encodes CDR1 SGHVS and CDR2 FQNEAQ. This CDR3 is built from 13 residues. DNA of the CDR3: TGTGCCAGCAGCTTATCGACGGATTACGAGCAGTACTTC. Translating gives CASSLSTDYEQYF.

This clonotype came up many times. The V gene is TRBV2, the J gene TRBJ2-2; D is unresolved. V lost 0 bases, J lost 6 bases, and 11 bases lay in between. The CDR3 has 15 amino acids. Germline CDR1 and CDR2: SNHLY and FYNNEI. CDR3 region: CASSEALQAAGELFF. The CDR3 DNA is TGTGCCAGCAGTGAAGCGCTGCAGGCGGCCGGGGAGCTGTTTTTT. Drawing the rest from reference TRBV2 and TRBJ2-2, the complete variable domain is EPEVTQTPSHQVTQMGQEVILRCVPISNHLYFYWYRQILGQKVEFLVSFYNNEISEKSEIFDDQFSVERPDGSNFTLKIRSTKLEDSAMYFCASSEALQAAGELFFGEGSRLTVL.

Concerning this clonotype itself: A much larger clone is a single base away; this may be a read error. The J gene is TRBJ2-7, the V gene TRBV5-6; 7 bases line up with TRBD1. The V gene's germline CDR1 is SGHDT and CDR2 YYEEEE. V dropped 0 bases and J dropped 7; count of bases not matched to a gene: 4. CDR3 length: 13 residues. This CDR3 is CASSLGAGGEQYF. CDR3 in DNA: TGTGCCAGCAGCTTGGGGGCAGGGGGAGAGCAGTACTTC.

This clonotype was counted only a few times. The chain uses TRBV20-1 and TRBJ2-7; D gene uncertain. The germline gives CDR1 DFQATT, CDR2 SNEGSKA (reference sequence). V shed 6 bases and J shed 2 bases, with 11 bases lying between them. This CDR3 spans 12 amino acids. The CDR3, as DNA: TGCAGTGCCAACGCACAGACCTACGAGCAGTACTTC. Its protein is CSANAQTYEQYF.

This clonotype occurred a few times. A read error may be the cause here, since a much bigger clone is one base away. The chain is built from TRBV6-5 and TRBJ1-1; 7 nucleotides line up with TRBD1. V lost 5 bases and J lost 3; bases outside the gene matches: 9. This CDR3 contains 15 residues. From germline, CDR1 is MNHEY and CDR2 SVGAGI. The CDR3 protein is CASSTGVGVDTEAFF. The CDR3 coding sequence is TGTGCCAGCAGTACAGGGGTAGGAGTCGACACTGAAGCTTTCTTT.

A few counts support this clonotype. This may be a read error, as it is one base from a much larger clone. The chain employs TRBV5-1 and TRBJ2-3, with a tentative D call TRBD2 (6 bases). The CDR3 sequence is 15 residues long. With 4 bases removed from V and 5 bases from J, the gap between germline ends came to 17 bases. Germline loops: CDR1 SGHRS, CDR2 YFSETQ. CDR3 nucleotides: TGCGCCAGCAGCCGGGACTTCCCAGACATAGATACGCAGTATTTT. It translates to CASSRDFPDIDTQYF.

The V call is TRBV20-1, the J call TRBJ2-2; D not certain. The CDR3 length is 11 residues. Trimming shortened V by 5 bases and J by 7 bases, and 8 bases separated the two germline ends. Germline CDR1 reads DFQATT; CDR2 reads SNEGSKA (reference sequence). CDR3 region: CSALVSGELFF. In DNA form, the CDR3 reads TGCAGTGCTCTTGTGAGCGGGGAGCTGTTTTTT.

About this clonotype itself: Lacking the conserved final phenylalanine or tryptophan, this CDR3 likely reflects a read error. The V call is TRBV20-1, the J call TRBJ2-1; 7 bases line up with TRBD2. The CDR3 loop spans 13 amino acids. The V gene's germline CDR1 is DFQATT and CDR2 SNEGSKA (reference sequence). CDR3 bases: TGCTGTGCTAGGACTAGCTCCTACAATGAGCAGTTCCTC. It codes for CCARTSSYNEQFL.

Details on this clonotype: The conserved closing phenylalanine or tryptophan is absent in this CDR3, likely reflecting a read error. The chain is built from TRBV6-6 and TRBJ1-1, with a possible D match to TRBD1 (5 bases). V dropped 3 bases and J dropped 7 bases, with 6 bases sitting between them. Germline CDR1 and CDR2: MNHNY and SVGAGI (reference sequence). This CDR3 has 11 residues. The CDR3 loop is CASSYDSEAFL. The CDR3 DNA sequence: TGTGCCAGCAGTTATGACAGTGAAGCTTTCTTA.

This clonotype was found many times. The chain couples TRBV10-3 to TRBJ2-1; D gene ambiguous. The CDR3 runs 14 residues. Looked up from germline, CDR1 is ENHRY and CDR2 is SYGVKD. Trimming took 5 bases from V and 7 from J, leaving 15 bases between them. CDR3 protein: CAISRPNSANEQFF. The DNA of the CDR3 is TGTGCCATCAGTCGGCCGAATAGTGCGAATGAGCAGTTCTTC.

The genes are TRBV6-5 and TRBJ1-2, with a weak D call TRBD1 (5 bases). Germline V gene sequence: CDR1 MNHEY, CDR2 SVGAGI. This CDR3 has 13 amino acids. V was shortened by 6 bases and J by 3 bases, with 11 bases between the two germline ends. CDR3 coding DNA: TGTGCCAGCAGGCCGGGACGGTACTATGGCTACACCTTC. As protein: CASRPGRYYGYTF.

By share of the sample, this clonotype is medium-sized. The rearrangement uses TRBV7-2 and TRBJ2-1; D uncertain. Per the germline V gene, CDR1 is SGHTA and CDR2 is FQGNSA. The CDR3 length is 14 residues. V shed 2 bases and J shed 4 bases, with 9 bases lying between them. CDR3 sequence: CASSLRAAYNEQFF. Here the CDR3 DNA reads TGTGCCAGCAGCTTAAGGGCAGCATACAATGAGCAGTTCTTC.

This clonotype was found many times. A read error is likely, as this CDR3 ends without the conserved phenylalanine or tryptophan. The J gene is TRBJ1-2, the V gene TRBV6-5, with 10 nucleotides matching TRBD1. J was trimmed by 3 bases and V by 3 bases; bases with no gene match: 7. The germline CDR1 and CDR2 sequences are MNHEY and SVGAGI. CDR3 length: 16 amino acids. CDR3 in amino acids: CASSYDRGRGDYGYTL. CDR3 nucleotide sequence: TGTGCCAGCAGTTATGACAGGGGGCGCGGGGACTATGGCTACACCCTC.

About this clonotype: This likely comes from a read error, as the CDR3 has no conserved phenylalanine or tryptophan at its end. V is TRBV20-1 and J is TRBJ2-7; tentatively, D is TRBD2 (6 bases). The CDR3 covers 13 residues. The V end was cut by 3 bases, the J end by 0 bases, with 9 bases between. Germline V gene sequence: CDR1 DFQATT, CDR2 SNEGSKA (reference sequence). CDR3 sequence (DNA): TGCAGTGCTAGTCGGGGGAGCTCCTACGAGCAGTACTCC. The encoded protein is CSASRGSSYEQYS.

This clonotype was counted a few times. The chain joins TRBV6-1 to TRBJ2-1; TRBD2 might be the D (5 bases). The ends were cut back, 8 bases at V and 8 bases at J, with 19 bases in the middle. The germline V gene encodes CDR1 MNHNS and CDR2 SASEGT. This CDR3 is built from 14 residues. CDR3 loop: CASEYTSSSDEQFF. The CDR3 nucleotides read TGTGCCAGCGAATACACTAGTAGTAGCGATGAGCAGTTCTTC.

This clonotype was observed a handful of times. This rearrangement joins TRBV20-1 to TRBJ2-7; D is uncertain. The CDR3 loop spans 12 amino acids. V lost 3 bases and J 2 bases, leaving 8 bases between the germline ends. Germline CDR1 reads DFQATT; CDR2 reads SNEGSKA (reference sequence). As DNA, the CDR3 is TGCAGTGCTAGTGACCAAACCTACGAGCAGTACTTC. Translating it yields CSASDQTYEQYF.

By share, this clonotype ranks as medium-sized. The chain has TRBV6-5 and TRBJ2-7, with TRBD2 matching over 9 bases. Germline assignment: CDR1 MNHEY and CDR2 SVGAGI. This CDR3 has 13 amino acids. The V and J ends lost 6 bases and 4 bases, in that order; junction bases with no gene match: 4. CDR3 coding DNA: TGTGCCAGCAGACGGCGGGAGGGGTACGAGCAGTACTTC. This encodes CASRRREGYEQYF.

On this clonotype itself: This sequence may be a read error, since a much larger clone differs from it by one base. The CDR3 carries no conserved terminal phenylalanine or tryptophan, so it likely arises from a read error. The rearrangement links TRBV4-1 to TRBJ2-7, with D perhaps matching TRBD1 (5 bases). Germline assignment: CDR1 MGHRA and CDR2 YSYEKL. V was trimmed by 0 bases and J by 2 bases, leaving 11 bases between them. The CDR3 runs 15 residues. The CDR3 DNA reads as TGCGCCAGCAGCCAAGATGGTGCAGGGACCTACGAGCAGTACTAC. It is translated as CASSQDGAGTYEQYY.